This T cell receptor beta chain is from a study of diagnostic markers for celiac disease (dated by TCRdb to the early 2020s). The germline V gene (reference sequence) gives CDR1 as SGHKS and CDR2 as YYEKEE. There are 12 amino acids in the CDR3, from cysteine to phenylalanine inclusive. No DNA is listed. Concerning this clonotype: This receptor's antigen is unknown.

TCRdb lists the instrument as Illumina MiSeq. TCRdb reprocessed the public reads and reports one entry per CDR3 protein sequence, without DNA. The table kept for this sample lists 7,000 to 8,000 distinct CDR3 sequences. The top ten clones comprise around 6% of the sample. The chain employs TRBV5-5 and TRBJ1-2. The sample consisted of either unsorted cells or a sorted T cell fraction (not recorded which). The TCR was taken from a human donor. This table probably holds off-target reads from a library built for another chain. CDR3 sequence: CASSMGHYGYTF.